The text below deals with one T cell receptor beta chain. This sample was taken from a study of T-cell memory formation after mild COVID-19. The 5'RACE method, run with constant-segment primers, produced TCR alpha and TCR beta cDNA libraries (carrying sample barcodes and UMIs). TCRdb fed the 5' RACE reads into MiXCR, producing one record per CDR3 protein. The data contain 150,000 to 200,000 distinct CDR3 sequences, around a sixth of them singletons. CDR1 is KGHSH, CDR2 LQKENI, per germline. The CDR3 consists of 13 residues. V was clipped by 2 bases and J by 3 bases, with 6 bases between them. The sequenced material came from PBMCs or a T cell subset sorted from them (not recorded which). This chain links TRBV18 with TRBJ2-3, with D uncertain. The sequence came from a man between 18 and 29 years old who had mild COVID-19 (a few samples of this study predate the infection). Cell type and time point are not known. In DNA form, the CDR3 reads TGTGCCAGCTCACCAAGTAAAACAGATACGCAGTATTTT. Encoded protein: CASSPSKTDTQYF.